A selection of T cell receptor beta chains follows, all from one sample in a study of shared clonotypes between healthy human individuals. Sequencing was performed with immunoSEQ multiplex PCR; in TCRdb, only in-frame clones are kept and a portion is missing. The sample records about 380,000 clones, about 96% being singletons. Material for sequencing was memory CD8+ T cells sorted from blood. The receptors were sampled from a man aged 25-40 years in good health. CDR3s include the opening cysteine and the closing phenylalanine or tryptophan. A D gene is named only where the DNA matches it firmly.

v_gene: TRBV10-3; j_gene: TRBJ2-1; d_gene: TRBD2; CDR3aa: CAISEPGLAGEFF
v_gene: TRBV10-3; j_gene: TRBJ2-7; d_gene: NA; CDR3aa: CAISESVAYEQYF
v_gene: TRBV28; j_gene: TRBJ1-1; d_gene: TRBD1; CDR3aa: CASRVGGVQGAGEAFF
v_gene: TRBV9; j_gene: TRBJ2-1; d_gene: NA; CDR3aa: CASSATTANNEQFF
v_gene: TRBV27; j_gene: TRBJ2-1; d_gene: TRBD2; CDR3aa: CASSFLAGADEQFF
v_gene: TRBV7-2; j_gene: TRBJ2-3; d_gene: TRBD1; CDR3aa: CASSLGWGQGATDTQYF
v_gene: TRBV30; j_gene: TRBJ2-1; d_gene: NA; CDR3aa: CAWSGEKLYNEQFF
v_gene: TRBV4-1; j_gene: TRBJ2-1; d_gene: NA; CDR3aa: CASSHPGGDNEQFF
v_gene: TRBV4-1; j_gene: TRBJ2-7; d_gene: NA; CDR3aa: CASSQDPPQVSYEQYF
v_gene: TRBV9; j_gene: TRBJ2-3; d_gene: NA; CDR3aa: CASSSRQQADTQYF
v_gene: TRBV5-1; j_gene: TRBJ1-2; d_gene: TRBD1; CDR3aa: CASSAGGGKDGYTF
v_gene: TRBV10-1; j_gene: TRBJ1-1; d_gene: NA; CDR3aa: CASSVDLFTEAFF
v_gene: TRBV7-8; j_gene: TRBJ2-7; d_gene: TRBD1; CDR3aa: CASSLLTRGQGTAEQYF
v_gene: TRBV5-1; j_gene: TRBJ2-3; d_gene: TRBD2; CDR3aa: CAGRLAGITDTQYF
v_gene: TRBV18; j_gene: TRBJ1-2; d_gene: NA; CDR3aa: CASPPGNGYTF
v_gene: TRBV7-3; j_gene: TRBJ2-3; d_gene: TRBD2; CDR3aa: CASSSQPITSGSTDTQYF
v_gene: TRBV5-6; j_gene: TRBJ2-3; d_gene: NA; CDR3aa: CASSFADTQYF
v_gene: TRBV4-1; j_gene: TRBJ2-7; d_gene: TRBD1; CDR3aa: CASSQNRGRYEQYF
v_gene: TRBV6-6; j_gene: TRBJ2-7; d_gene: TRBD2; CDR3aa: CASSYSRLAGYEQYF
v_gene: TRBV5-1; j_gene: TRBJ1-3; d_gene: NA; CDR3aa: CASSLSDSSGNTIYF
v_gene: TRBV7-8; j_gene: TRBJ2-6; d_gene: NA; CDR3aa: CASLSGANVLTF
v_gene: TRBV4-2; j_gene: TRBJ2-7; d_gene: TRBD2; CDR3aa: CASSQDTGRLAGAPSSYEQYF
v_gene: TRBV5-1; j_gene: TRBJ2-3; d_gene: TRBD2; CDR3aa: CASSAATGLAGDTQYF
v_gene: TRBV5-6; j_gene: TRBJ1-4; d_gene: NA; CDR3aa: CASSLDGKRLEKLFF
v_gene: TRBV2; j_gene: TRBJ2-7; d_gene: NA; CDR3aa: CASNPRGSEQYF
v_gene: TRBV11-2; j_gene: TRBJ1-4; d_gene: NA; CDR3aa: CASSLDGHNEKLFF
v_gene: TRBV5-4; j_gene: TRBJ1-1; d_gene: NA; CDR3aa: CASTYGVEIMNTEAFF
v_gene: TRBV20-1; j_gene: TRBJ2-2; d_gene: NA; CDR3aa: CSAREYGELFF
v_gene: TRBV4-2; j_gene: TRBJ2-3; d_gene: TRBD2; CDR3aa: CASSQLAGLTDTQYF
v_gene: TRBV19; j_gene: TRBJ2-7; d_gene: NA; CDR3aa: CASSATVPAYEQYF
v_gene: TRBV7-8; j_gene: TRBJ2-2; d_gene: TRBD1; CDR3aa: CASSLVTGPNTGELFF
v_gene: TRBV11-2; j_gene: TRBJ2-7; d_gene: TRBD2; CDR3aa: CASSLDLAAYEQYF
v_gene: TRBV7-2; j_gene: TRBJ2-7; d_gene: NA; CDR3aa: CASSIGVGEQYF
v_gene: TRBV7-2; j_gene: TRBJ2-7; d_gene: NA; CDR3aa: CASSLDPGNYEQYF
v_gene: TRBV11-3; j_gene: TRBJ2-7; d_gene: NA; CDR3aa: CASSPGRSYEQYF
v_gene: TRBV6-5; j_gene: TRBJ2-2; d_gene: NA; CDR3aa: CASSYRGSTGELFF
v_gene: TRBV5-1; j_gene: TRBJ1-2; d_gene: TRBD1; CDR3aa: CASSLRTGDPYGYTF
v_gene: TRBV9; j_gene: TRBJ2-5; d_gene: NA; CDR3aa: CASSVDTSTQYF
v_gene: TRBV10-2; j_gene: TRBJ2-7; d_gene: TRBD1; CDR3aa: CASSRTGTSYEQYF
v_gene: TRBV7-8; j_gene: TRBJ1-5; d_gene: TRBD1; CDR3aa: CASSKGTGYSNQPQHF
v_gene: TRBV11-2; j_gene: TRBJ1-1; d_gene: TRBD1; CDR3aa: CASSSQGTANTEAFF
v_gene: TRBV18; j_gene: TRBJ2-3; d_gene: NA; CDR3aa: CASSNFGTDTQYF
v_gene: TRBV30; j_gene: TRBJ1-2; d_gene: TRBD1; CDR3aa: CAWNSGTGGGYTF
v_gene: TRBV10-3; j_gene: TRBJ1-2; d_gene: NA; CDR3aa: CAISESKTGLTNYGYTF
v_gene: TRBV28; j_gene: TRBJ2-5; d_gene: TRBD2; CDR3aa: CASRPILGGRETQYF
v_gene: TRBV10-3; j_gene: TRBJ2-7; d_gene: NA; CDR3aa: CGAASGYEQYF
v_gene: TRBV7-9; j_gene: TRBJ2-7; d_gene: TRBD2; CDR3aa: CASSSGTSGRAVSYEQYF
v_gene: TRBV18; j_gene: TRBJ1-5; d_gene: NA; CDR3aa: CASSLDNYSNQPQHF
v_gene: TRBV28; j_gene: TRBJ1-4; d_gene: TRBD1; CDR3aa: CASRVQGVANEKLFF
v_gene: TRBV15; j_gene: TRBJ2-7; d_gene: TRBD1; CDR3aa: CATSRGTGPYEQYF
v_gene: TRBV5-1; j_gene: TRBJ2-3; d_gene: NA; CDR3aa: CASSLQGVGTDTQYF
v_gene: TRBV5-4; j_gene: TRBJ1-1; d_gene: NA; CDR3aa: CASRSSENTEAFF
v_gene: TRBV21-1; j_gene: TRBJ2-7; d_gene: NA; CDR3aa: CASSKPSGSDRSYEQYF
v_gene: TRBV11-2; j_gene: TRBJ2-1; d_gene: TRBD2; CDR3aa: CASSLGRSSYNEQFF
v_gene: TRBV28; j_gene: TRBJ2-7; d_gene: TRBD1; CDR3aa: CASSSGMRQGKGEQYF
v_gene: TRBV13; j_gene: TRBJ2-1; d_gene: NA; CDR3aa: CASRKGISYNEQFF
v_gene: TRBV6-5; j_gene: TRBJ1-1; d_gene: NA; CDR3aa: CASSPPQAGTEAFF
v_gene: TRBV2; j_gene: TRBJ2-7; d_gene: NA; CDR3aa: CASSSDYYEQYF